These 18 T cell receptor beta chains were all obtained from the same sample, sequenced in a study of glioma-infiltrating T cells after dendritic cell vaccination. Time point in this sample: after dendritic cell vaccination, including at tumor progression/relapse. Clones were sequenced by immunoSEQ multiplex PCR, and TCRdb holds only the in-frame ones, with some missing. The sample lists fewer than 65,000 clones; about 91% were seen once. Sequences were derived from blood, sampled after dendritic cell vaccination. The receptors originated from a human donor with glioblastoma.

The chain employs TRBV27 and TRBJ2-5, with 9 bases identical to TRBD2. Germline CDR1 is MNHEY and CDR2 is SMNVEV (reference sequence). There are 15 residues in the CDR3. Unmatched junction bases numbered 3, after V lost 3 bases and J lost 1 base. Here the CDR3 DNA reads TGTGCCAGCAGTTTCCTAGCGGGAACCCAAGAGACCCAGTACTTC. It translates to CASSFLAGTQETQYF.

The chain joins TRBV6-5 to TRBJ1-5; D uncertain. V shed 0 bases and J shed 2 bases, with 8 bases lying between them. This CDR3 is 15 amino acids long. From germline, CDR1 is MNHEY and CDR2 SVGAGI. CDR3 bases: TGTGCCAGCAGTTACTCGAGTCTGGGCAATCAGCCCCAGCATTTT. This codes for CASSYSSLGNQPQHF.

The CDR3 nucleotides read TGTGCCAGCACTAACCTCCCAGGCACCGGGGAGCTGTTTTTT. Amino acid sequence: CASTNLPGTGELFF. V usage is TRBV6-4 and J usage is TRBJ2-2, with D uncertain. Germline V CDR1 and CDR2: MRHNA, SNTAGT. Trimming took off 7 bases at V and 4 bases at J, with 13 bases between the two ends. This CDR3 region has 14 residues.

Only one count was recorded for this clone. This sequence joins TRBV5-1 and TRBJ2-4; D unresolved. The V end was cut by 0 bases, the J end by 0 bases, with 10 bases between. The CDR3 covers 16 residues. Germline CDR1 reads SGHRS; CDR2 reads YFSETQ. CDR3 sequence: CASSLDGSVAKNIQYF. CDR3 nucleotide sequence: TGCGCCAGCAGCTTGGATGGCAGTGTAGCCAAAAACATTCAGTACTTC. The whole variable domain, remainder taken from reference TRBV5-1 and TRBJ2-4, is KAGVTQTPRYLIKTRGQQVTLSCSPISGHRSVSWYQQTPGQGLQFLFEYFSETQRNKGNFPGRFSGRQFSNSRSEMNVSTLELGDSALYLCASSLDGSVAKNIQYFGAGTRLSVL.

The chain employs TRBV27 and TRBJ1-1, with D uncertain. The length of the CDR3 is 13 residues. Germline lookup yields CDR1 MNHEY and CDR2 SMNVEV (reference sequence). The V end lost 4 bases, the J end lost 3 bases, and 9 bases lay between the germline ends. This CDR3 is CASSSRVHTEAFF. DNA of the CDR3: TGTGCCAGCAGTTCGCGTGTTCACACTGAAGCTTTCTTT.

The CDR3 nucleotides read TGTGCCAGCATCCGGACTAGCGGGAGCAATGAGCAGTTCTTC. It is translated as CASIRTSGSNEQFF. V is TRBV7-8 and J is TRBJ2-1; 13 bases map to TRBD2. Germline CDR1 SGHVS, CDR2 FQNEAQ. The CDR3 is 14 amino acids. The V segment lost 7 bases and the J segment 6 bases; nucleotides outside the gene matches: 3.

The chain carries TRBV5-1 and TRBJ1-1; no clear D. CDR1 SGHRS and CDR2 YFSETQ come from the germline V gene. The ends were cut back, 1 base at V and 2 bases at J, with 15 bases in the middle. This CDR3 spans 16 amino acids. In nucleotides, the CDR3 is TGCGCCAGCAGCTTGAAGATAGGAGGGTTAAACACTGAAGCTTTCTTT. This codes for CASSLKIGGLNTEAFF. The full variable domain, rest sourced from reference TRBV5-1 and TRBJ1-1, is KAGVTQTPRYLIKTRGQQVTLSCSPISGHRSVSWYQQTPGQGLQFLFEYFSETQRNKGNFPGRFSGRQFSNSRSEMNVSTLELGDSALYLCASSLKIGGLNTEAFFGQGTRLTVV.

This chain connects TRBV15 to TRBJ2-1, with TRBD2 as a possible D gene (6 bases). The CDR3 runs to 15 residues. Trimming cost V 4 bases and J 0 bases, with 10 bases left between them. Germline-derived CDR1 and CDR2 are LNHNV and YYDKDF (reference sequence). The DNA of the CDR3 is TGTGCCACCAGCAAGGGAGCGGGCTCCTACAATGAGCAGTTCTTC. Protein product: CATSKGAGSYNEQFF.

The genes are TRBV19 and TRBJ2-2, with D unclear. From germline, CDR1 is LNHDA and CDR2 SQIVND (reference sequence). Between the trimmed V and J ends, which lost 6 bases and 7 bases, there was a span of 9 bases. The CDR3 loop spans 12 amino acids. The CDR3: CASRSGGGELFF. The DNA for the CDR3 is TGTGCCAGTAGATCCGGCGGCGGGGAGCTGTTTTTT.

J is TRBJ1-1 and V is TRBV7-8; 9 bases agree with TRBD1. V shed 1 base and J 11 bases; nucleotides not matched to a gene: 2. Looked up from germline, CDR1 is SGHVS and CDR2 is FQNEAQ. This CDR3 has 12 amino acids. CDR3 protein: CASSLGTGGAFF. CDR3 in DNA: TGTGCCAGCAGCTTAGGAACAGGGGGCGCTTTCTTT.

The chain has TRBV9 and TRBJ2-7; 8 bases are a match to TRBD2. The CDR3 has 14 residues. The V gene's germline CDR1 is SGDLS and CDR2 YYNGEE. V dropped 3 bases and J dropped 5; count of bases not matched to a gene: 7. The CDR3 DNA is TGTGCCAGCAGCGCCGGGACTAGTCTACACGAGCAGTACTTC. This codes for CASSAGTSLHEQYF.

V is TRBV28 and J is TRBJ1-2; D remains unclear. Trimming pared 4 bases from V and 4 bases from J, leaving 7 bases between. Per the germline V gene, CDR1 is MDHEN and CDR2 is SYDVKM. The CDR3 sequence is 12 residues long. Written as DNA, the CDR3 is TGTGCCAGCAGTTCAGGACTCTATGGCTACACCTTC. It codes for CASSSGLYGYTF.

The chain uses TRBV28 and TRBJ1-1, with 7 bases matching TRBD1. There are 12 residues in the CDR3. V lost 7 bases to trimming and J lost 8 bases; unmatched junction nucleotides: 7. CDR1 and CDR2 from the germline V gene are MDHEN and SYDVKM. The CDR3 loop is CASKKGTVEAFF. The DNA of the CDR3 is TGTGCCAGCAAAAAGGGGACAGTAGAAGCTTTCTTT.

The chain has TRBV18 and TRBJ2-1; the match to TRBD2 covers 7 bases. Trimming at V came to 2 bases and at J to 6 bases, leaving 13 bases not matched to a gene. The CDR3 covers 17 residues. Germline V gene lookup returns CDR1 KGHSH and CDR2 LQKENI. CDR3 sequence reads: CASSPSVRTRGTNEQFF. The CDR3 coding sequence is TGTGCCAGCTCACCAAGCGTGCGGACTAGAGGGACCAATGAGCAGTTCTTC.

The V gene is TRBV28, the J gene TRBJ1-2, with D tentatively TRBD1 (5 bases). CDR3 length: 13 amino acids. Germline CDR1 MDHEN, CDR2 SYDVKM. V was clipped by 10 bases and J by 6 bases, with 18 bases between them. The CDR3 coding sequence is TGTGCCACGGGCATTGGGGGGGAGGATGGCTACACCTTC. Protein: CATGIGGEDGYTF.

In this sample, this clone turned up a few times. The chain uses TRBV6-5 and TRBJ2-7; no reliable D call. The germline V and J ends were trimmed by 0 bases and 4 bases, with 13 bases remaining between them. The germline V gene encodes CDR1 MNHEY and CDR2 SVGAGI. This CDR3 is 15 amino acids long. CDR3 nucleotide sequence: TGTGCCAGCAGTTACTCGCAAGAAATCTATTACGAGCAGTACTTC. Amino acid sequence: CASSYSQEIYYEQYF.

This clone was observed a few times. The chain employs TRBV5-4 and TRBJ2-7; D unclear. V was shortened by 2 bases and J by 3 bases, with 6 bases between the two germline ends. Germline V gene sequence: CDR1 SGHNT, CDR2 YYREEE (reference sequence). CDR3 length: 12 residues. CDR3 DNA: TGTGCCAGCAGCTTCTCCGTCTACGAGCAGTACTTC. This translates into CASSFSVYEQYF. Full variable domain (missing parts from reference TRBV5-4 and TRBJ2-7): ETGVTQSPTHLIKTRGQQVTLRCSSQSGHNTVSWYQQALGQGPQFIFQYYREEENGRGNFPPRFSGLQFPNYSSELNVNALELDDSALYLCASSFSVYEQYFGPGTRLTVT.

The chain links TRBV5-4 to TRBJ1-3; weak D call: TRBD1 (6 bases). The CDR3 loop spans 16 amino acids. With 0 bases removed from V and 4 bases from J, the gap between germline ends came to 14 bases. Germline V CDR1 and CDR2: SGHNT, YYREEE (reference sequence). CDR3 sequence reads: CASSLARGAAGNTIYF. CDR3 in DNA: TGTGCCAGCAGCTTGGCCCGGGGGGCTGCGGGAAACACCATATATTTT.